These 16 T cell receptor beta chains were sequenced from one sample in a study of blood T cells in healthy people across ages. It was with a sample-barcoded 5' primer and a J-beta primer mix that a second PCR of about 7 to 12 cycles was run. From the 5' RACE reads, TCRdb called clonotypes with MiXCR, one entry per CDR3 protein. Altogether some 900,000 distinct CDR3 sequences are present, 40% to 60% being singletons, with the ten largest covering about an eighth. The sample consisted of blood. These receptors all stem from a man aged 25 to 40 in good health.

This chain joins TRBV7-9 and TRBJ2-7; D gene uncertain. Deletions cut 5 bases from V and 3 bases from J, with 20 bases between. Germline CDR1 reads SEHNR; CDR2 reads FQNEAQ (reference sequence). There are 16 residues in the CDR3. CDR3 nucleotides: TGTGCCAGCAGCCCGATGGGAATGGGCGTTAACTACGAGCAGTACTTC. Translating gives CASSPMGMGVNYEQYF.

The V gene is TRBV7-9, the J gene TRBJ1-4; perhaps TRBD1 as D (5 bases). Germline loops: CDR1 SEHNR, CDR2 FQNEAQ (reference sequence). The germline V and J ends were trimmed by 5 bases and 8 bases, with 18 bases remaining between them. This CDR3 has 15 amino acids. As DNA, the CDR3 is TGTGCCAGCAGCCGATGGGACCGTTGGGCCGAAAAACTGTTTTTT. The encoded protein is CASSRWDRWAEKLFF.

The rearrangement uses TRBV20-1 and TRBJ1-6; 8 bases are shared with TRBD1. CDR1 DFQATT and CDR2 SNEGSKA come from the germline V gene (reference sequence). V was pared by 4 bases and J by 6 bases, with 8 bases of the junction left unmatched. The CDR3 length is 15 residues. CDR3 amino acids: CSATDPGQGNSPLHF. The CDR3 DNA sequence: TGCAGTGCTACCGACCCCGGACAGGGTAATTCACCCCTCCACTTT.

The chain recombines TRBV7-8 with TRBJ2-4, with a weak D call TRBD1 (6 bases). The CDR3 runs 13 residues. The V gene lost 8 bases and the J gene lost 13 bases, with 21 bases spanning the gap. Germline CDR1 is SGHVS and CDR2 is FQNEAQ. CDR3 loop: CASYGGELREQYF. CDR3 bases: TGTGCCAGCTATGGGGGCGAGCTGAGGGAGCAGTACTTC.

This clonotype was seen a handful of times. The chain recombines TRBV28 with TRBJ2-7, with D possibly being TRBD1 or TRBD2 (5 bases each). With 3 bases removed from V and 1 base from J, the gap between germline ends came to 10 bases. CDR1 is MDHEN, CDR2 SYDVKM, per germline. The length of the CDR3 is 14 residues. The CDR3, as DNA: TGTGCCAGCAGTTTGCCAGGGAGTTCCTACGAGCAGTACTTC. This sequence encodes CASSLPGSSYEQYF.

This clonotype has more than one count but fewer than ten. The V and J genes are TRBV20-1 and TRBJ1-2, with 9 positions matching TRBD1. Germline V gene lookup returns CDR1 DFQATT and CDR2 SNEGSKA (reference sequence). This CDR3 has 14 residues. Trimming cost V 2 bases and J 8 bases; bases outside gene matches: 9. CDR3 protein: CSARNRDRECGYTF. The CDR3 DNA reads TGCAGTGCTAGAAACCGGGACAGGGAGTGCGGCTACACCTTC.

The chain employs TRBV27 and TRBJ2-6; D gene uncertain. The germline gives CDR1 MNHEY, CDR2 SMNVEV (reference sequence). The CDR3 has 16 amino acids. Trimming took 3 bases from V and 0 from J, leaving 9 bases between them. CDR3 sequence reads: CASSFWQPSGANVLTF. The CDR3 DNA sequence: TGTGCCAGCAGTTTCTGGCAGCCCTCTGGGGCCAACGTCCTGACTTTC.

This chain uses TRBV21-1 with TRBJ2-2; the DNA was not compared with TRBD1, the D call given in the table. TRBV21-1 is a recognized pseudogene. This CDR3 has 16 amino acids. The CDR3 sequence: CASTNKDRGPTGELFF. The CDR3 DNA follows: TGTGCCAGCACCAATAAGGACAGGGGGCCCACCGGGGAGCTGTTTTTT.

The chain links TRBV4-1 to TRBJ2-1; possible D gene TRBD2, 7 bases. From germline, CDR1 is MGHRA and CDR2 YSYEKL. V was cut by 4 bases and J by 6 bases, with 19 bases left in between. CDR3 length: 16 amino acids. This CDR3 is CASSPDPGGIGNEQFF. CDR3 bases: TGCGCCAGCAGCCCTGACCCGGGGGGCATTGGCAATGAGCAGTTCTTC.

The chain couples TRBV6-5 to TRBJ2-1, with TRBD2 matching over 11 bases. CDR1 and CDR2 from the germline V gene are MNHEY and SVGAGI. With V trimmed by 3 bases and J by 9 bases, 4 bases remained unmatched. The CDR3 is made up of 14 amino acids. DNA for the CDR3: TGTGCCAGCAGTTATAGCGGGGGGGCCGGTGAGCAGTTCTTC. This encodes CASSYSGGAGEQFF.

In this sample, this clonotype turned up a few times. The chain links TRBV12-3 or TRBV12-4 to TRBJ1-1; D possibly corresponds to TRBD1 (6 bases). The CDR3 totals 14 residues. The V and J ends lost 4 bases and 5 bases respectively, with 14 bases between them. CDR3 in amino acids: CASSSTGLGTEAFF. The CDR3, as DNA: TGTGCCAGCAGTTCAACAGGGCTCGGGACTGAAGCTTTCTTT.

The chain employs TRBV28 and TRBJ1-5; no clear D gene. The CDR3 totals 15 residues. V was clipped by 3 bases and J by 0 bases, with 9 bases between them. Germline CDR1 MDHEN, CDR2 SYDVKM. The CDR3 DNA is TGTGCCAGCAGTTTTATCGTACTTAGCAATCAGCCCCAGCATTTT. It codes for CASSFIVLSNQPQHF.

This clonotype was seen only a few times. The chain joins TRBV6-1 to TRBJ1-2; a weak D match, TRBD1 (5 bases). V lost 5 bases and J lost 4, with 11 bases in between. The CDR3 contains 13 residues. Germline CDR1 reads MNHNS; CDR2 reads SASEGT. CDR3 residues: CASSQQVPYGYTF. The CDR3 DNA reads as TGTGCCAGCAGTCAACAGGTTCCCTATGGCTACACCTTC.

The V call is TRBV3-1, the J call TRBJ1-6; the D is unclear. Germline V gene data show CDR1 as LGHDT and CDR2 as YNNKEL (reference sequence). The V end lost 1 base, the J end lost 8 bases, and 6 bases lay between the germline ends. The CDR3 is made up of 13 amino acids. This CDR3 is CASSQGLDSPLHF. As DNA, the CDR3 is TGTGCCAGCAGCCAAGGACTCGATTCACCCCTCCACTTT.

The CDR3 loop is CASSRRGEGGHEKLFF. CDR3 nucleotides: TGTGCCAGCAGCCGGCGGGGAGAAGGGGGCCATGAAAAACTGTTTTTT. V and J are TRBV3-1 and TRBJ1-4; 7 bases align to TRBD1. With 4 bases clipped from V and 6 bases from J, the junction kept 11 bases outside the gene matches. Germline lookup yields CDR1 LGHDT and CDR2 YNNKEL (reference sequence). This CDR3 has 16 residues.

The rearrangement links TRBV6-1 to TRBJ1-5; D may be TRBD1 (5 bases). V lost 3 bases to trimming and J lost 4 bases, with 16 bases between them. Germline V lookup: CDR1 MNHNS, CDR2 SASEGT. CDR3 length: 16 residues. The CDR3: CASSEAPGSGNQPQHF. The CDR3 region has the DNA TGTGCCAGCAGTGAGGCCCCAGGGAGTGGGAATCAGCCCCAGCATTTT.